Sequencing of this T cell receptor (beta chain) was carried out in a study of PD-1 blockade in mismatch repair-deficient tumors. CDR1 and CDR2 (germline): SNHLY, FYNNEI. V lost 6 bases, J lost 2 bases, and 6 bases stayed unmatched. The CDR3 covers 14 residues. Produced via immunoSEQ multiplex PCR; TCRdb's table is partial and in-frame only. The table records tens of thousands of clones, about 87% of them present only once. With respect to this clone: The antigen is unknown.

Notes on the study in general: Tumor-resident clones, often undetectable pretreatment in blood, expanded then contracted after pembrolizumab.

The sequencing here drew on peripheral blood, taken 52 weeks after starting pembrolizumab. V gene TRBV2 combines with J gene TRBJ2-5; TRBD1 matches at 7 bases. The sequence derives from an adult with mismatch repair-deficient cancer. CDR3 sequence (DNA): TGTGCCAGCAGGGGACAGCCTGAACAAGAGACCCAGTACTTC. Its protein is CASRGQPEQETQYF.